The 18 T cell receptor beta chains below come from one sample, sequenced in a study of CXCR3-negative and CXCR3-positive naive CD8 T cells. Via 5' RACE with UMI labels, TRB cDNA libraries were prepared. TCRdb re-called the 5' RACE reads and gives one entry per CDR3 protein, without DNA. Recorded for this sample: roughly 120,000 distinct CDR3 sequences. No antigen is known for these receptors. Regarding the study as a whole: Naive CXCR3-positive cells had TRB CDR3s more hydrophobic than those of CXCR3-negative naive cells.

What was sequenced was naive CXCR3+ CD8+ T cells from blood. Described subset: CD45RO-CCR7+CD27+CD95- naive CD8+ T cells expressing CXCR3 (TNR3+). The receptors derive from a human donor in good health. Some clones in this sample may be carry-over from other donors' samples.

The CDR3 is CASSSAGSTGLDEQFF. V gene TRBV7-9 combines with J gene TRBJ2-1; TCRdb designates TRBD1, a call that cannot be tested without DNA. Germline assignment: CDR1 SEHNR and CDR2 FQNEAQ (reference sequence). This CDR3 region has 16 residues.

V is TRBV21-1 and J is TRBJ1-5; TCRdb indicates TRBD1, and absent DNA this call remains unverified. TRBV21-1 is deemed a pseudogene. CDR3 length equals 20 residues. This CDR3 is CASSKVGTGAWDSGNQPQHF.

The CDR3 sequence is CASSNIDRGTHGYTF. This chain uses TRBV12-3 or TRBV12-4 with TRBJ1-2; TCRdb outputs TRBD1, but without DNA this stays unchecked. The CDR3 contains 15 residues.

The chain has TRBV7-9 and TRBJ2-1; checking the TCRdb D call of TRBD1 is not possible without DNA. The CDR3 length is 13 residues. Germline V gene lookup returns CDR1 SEHNR and CDR2 FQNEAQ (reference sequence). The CDR3: CASSLGGGDEQFF.

The genes are TRBV20-1 and TRBJ2-5. This CDR3 spans 15 amino acids. Looked up from germline, CDR1 is DFQATT and CDR2 is SNEGSKA (reference sequence). This CDR3 is CSARGEAVDQETQYF.

The J gene is TRBJ2-7, the V gene TRBV29-1; TCRdb names TRBD1, which stays unverified in the absence of DNA. The CDR3 totals 13 residues. Germline V gene sequence: CDR1 SQVTM, CDR2 ANQGSEA. Here the CDR3 reads CSVVGTAFYEQYF.

This chain links TRBV7-6 with TRBJ2-2. Per germline, CDR1 SGHVS and CDR2 FNYEAQ. The CDR3 has 16 residues. CDR3: CASSSPFSGDTGELFF.

The genes are TRBV29-1 and TRBJ2-3; TCRdb outputs TRBD1, but without DNA this stays unchecked. CDR1 and CDR2 from the germline V gene are SQVTM and ANQGSEA. The CDR3 runs 14 residues. CDR3 residues: CSVAGTGATDTQYF.

This rearrangement joins TRBV7-9 to TRBJ2-1; the D call from TCRdb, TRBD1, cannot be confirmed without DNA. From germline, CDR1 is SEHNR and CDR2 FQNEAQ (reference sequence). The CDR3 has 17 residues. This CDR3 is CASSLPPTNVYNEWQFF.

The V gene is TRBV2, the J gene TRBJ2-1; TCRdb indicates TRBD1, and absent DNA this call remains unverified. Germline values: CDR1 SNHLY, CDR2 FYNNEI. The CDR3 is 14 residues long. This CDR3 reads CASPKVALSSEQFF.

This chain links TRBV7-9 with TRBJ2-7; the TCRdb D gene call, TRBD1, has no DNA to confirm it. Germline V lookup: CDR1 SEHNR, CDR2 FQNEAQ (reference sequence). The CDR3 is 14 residues long. The CDR3 is CASGSGTGIYEQYF. The entire variable domain, with the rest obtained from reference TRBV7-9 and TRBJ2-7, is as follows: DTGVSQNPRHKITKRGQNVTFRCDPISEHNRLYWYRQTLGQGPEFLTYFQNEAQLEKSRLLSDRFSAERPKGSFSTLEIQRTEQGDSAMYLCASGSGTGIYEQYFGPGTRLTVT.

This rearrangement joins TRBV5-1 to TRBJ2-1; the TCRdb D gene call, TRBD1, has no DNA to confirm it. The CDR3 is 12 residues long. Germline V gives CDR1 SGHRS, CDR2 YFSETQ. CDR3 region: CASSAGPTEQFF.

The rearrangement uses TRBV4-1 and TRBJ1-1; as DNA is missing, the TRBD1 call by TCRdb cannot be tested. The CDR3 loop spans 16 amino acids. CDR1 MGHRA and CDR2 YSYEKL come from the germline V gene. Here the CDR3 reads CASSQDRPRVGTEAFF.

CDR3 in amino acids: CASSPITRGLYNEQFF. The rearrangement links TRBV7-9 to TRBJ2-1. This CDR3 is built from 16 residues. Germline-derived CDR1 and CDR2 are SEHNR and FQNEAQ (reference sequence).

The chain joins TRBV11-1 to TRBJ1-6; no DNA is available, so the TRBD1 call from TCRdb remains unchecked. The length of the CDR3 is 17 residues. CDR1 is SGHAT and CDR2 is FQDESV in the germline V gene (reference sequence). CDR3 sequence reads: CASSIDSGNSYNSPLHF.

The chain combines TRBV9 with TRBJ1-1; TCRdb designates TRBD1, a call that cannot be tested without DNA. From germline, CDR1 is SGDLS and CDR2 YYNGEE. CDR3 length equals 16 residues. The CDR3 is CASSARDATQNTEAFF.

The rearrangement uses TRBV27 and TRBJ2-1. This CDR3 has 15 residues. Germline CDR1 is MNHEY and CDR2 is SMNVEV (reference sequence). The CDR3 spells CASNLGKLGYNEQFF.

V is TRBV4-3 and J is TRBJ2-2. Germline V gene data show CDR1 as LGHNA and CDR2 as YSLEER. The CDR3 is 14 residues long. CDR3 protein: CASSQPVLSGELFF.